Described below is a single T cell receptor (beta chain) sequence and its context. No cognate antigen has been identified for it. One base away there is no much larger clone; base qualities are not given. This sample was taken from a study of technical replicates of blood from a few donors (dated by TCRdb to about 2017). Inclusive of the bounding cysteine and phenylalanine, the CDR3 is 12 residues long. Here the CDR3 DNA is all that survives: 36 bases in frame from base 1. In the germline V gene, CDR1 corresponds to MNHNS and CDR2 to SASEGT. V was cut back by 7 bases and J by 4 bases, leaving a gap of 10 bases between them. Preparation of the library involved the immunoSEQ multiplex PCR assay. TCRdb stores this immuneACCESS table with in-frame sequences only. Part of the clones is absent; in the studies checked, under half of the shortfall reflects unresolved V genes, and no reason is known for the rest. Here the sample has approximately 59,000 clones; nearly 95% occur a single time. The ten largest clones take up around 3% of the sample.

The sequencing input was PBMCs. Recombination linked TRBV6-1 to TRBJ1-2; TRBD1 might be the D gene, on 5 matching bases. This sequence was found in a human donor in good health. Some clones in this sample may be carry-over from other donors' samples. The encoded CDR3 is CASNPGVYGYTF. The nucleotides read TGTGCCAGCAACCCGGGGGTCTATGGCTACACCTTC.